This paragraph reports one TCR beta chain. This sample was included in a study of blood T cell repertoires in COVID-19. Looking at the study overall: Spain, Italy and the United States supplied samples that represented acute and convalescent COVID-19. PBMCs, B-cell-depleted T cells, or T cells were the source of the cDNA or gDNA that made up the material.

The trim removed 6 bases at V and 1 base at J, leaving 5 bases unmatched. The CDR3 consists of 14 residues. Germline values: CDR1 SGHTA, CDR2 FQGTGA. Original processing notes: The assay estimated nucleated cells by amplifying reference gene primers. Profiling relied on immunoSEQ multiplex PCR, and the TCRdb table lists in-frame clones only, not all of them. D and trimming were read from the DNA, whereas the V and J calls and clone size are those reported in that table. The sample shows tens of thousands of clones, roughly 90% of them seen only once. The sequence came from a woman older than 75 with acute or convalescent COVID-19. The chain recombines TRBV7-3 with TRBJ1-1; 7 bases line up with TRBD1. Sequenced input: peripheral blood. The CDR3 reads CASRRDRENTEAFF. The DNA of the CDR3 is TGTGCCAGCAGACGAGACAGGGAGAACACTGAAGCTTTCTTT. The full variable domain, in which reference TRBV7-3 and TRBJ1-1 provide the parts outside the CDR3, is GAGVSQTPSNKVTEKGKYVELRCDPISGHTALYWYRQSLGQGPEFLIYFQGTGAADDSGLPNDRFFAVRPEGSVSTLKIQRTERGDSAVYLCASRRDRENTEAFFGQGTRLTVV.